The 27 T cell receptor beta chains listed next were all sequenced from one sample in a study of shared clonotypes between healthy human individuals. The method was immunoSEQ multiplex PCR; TCRdb's version includes in-frame clones alone and lacks a portion of them. The sample lists about 2.3 million clones; approximately 93% were seen once. Source material: naive CD4+ T cells from PBMCs. Documented subset: CD45RA+ positively selected. These receptors all come from a man aged 18-30 years in good health. Some clones in this sample may be carry-over from other donors' samples.

Points on this clone: The sample carries other DNA sequences with the same CDR3. This chain connects TRBV9 to TRBJ1-3, with D hard to call. V was shortened by 0 bases and J by 0 bases, with 4 bases between the two germline ends. Germline values: CDR1 SGDLS, CDR2 YYNGEE. The length of the CDR3 is 14 residues. The CDR3 nucleotides read TGTGCCAGCAGCGTAGAGTTCTCTGGAAACACCATATATTTT. This translates into CASSVEFSGNTIYF.

This clone was detected once. The chain joins TRBV30 to TRBJ1-6, with a possible D match to TRBD1 (5 bases). V was shortened by 0 bases and J by 5 bases, with 8 bases between the two germline ends. There are 14 residues in the CDR3. CDR1 is GTSNPN, CDR2 SVGIG, per germline (reference sequence). DNA of the CDR3: TGTGCCTGGAGTGTGGCAGGGAATAATTCACCCCTCCACTTT. Its protein product is CAWSVAGNNSPLHF.

The V and J genes are TRBV5-1 and TRBJ1-2; maybe TRBD1 (5 bases). The CDR3 is made up of 14 amino acids. Per germline, CDR1 SGHRS and CDR2 YFSETQ. Trimming shortened V by 3 bases and J by 3 bases, and 12 bases separated the two germline ends. This chain's CDR3 is CASSSTGTHYGYTF. DNA for the CDR3: TGCGCCAGCAGCTCTACCGGGACTCACTATGGCTACACCTTC.

CDR3 protein: CASSMSGGAYEQYF. The CDR3 bases are TGTGCCAGCAGTATGAGCGGGGGGGCCTACGAGCAGTACTTC. The rearrangement links TRBV6-1 to TRBJ2-7; 10 positions agree with TRBD2. Germline assignment: CDR1 MNHNS and CDR2 SASEGT. The CDR3 has 14 amino acids. V was pared by 5 bases and J by 2 bases, with 3 bases of the junction left unmatched.

The chain carries TRBV7-9 and TRBJ1-2; the match to TRBD1 covers 7 bases. Trimming removed 3 bases from V and 8 bases from J; junction bases left unmatched: 6. The CDR3 runs to 13 residues. Germline CDR1 reads SEHNR; CDR2 reads FQNEAQ (reference sequence). The CDR3 region is CASSFNRGYGYTF. Here the CDR3 DNA reads TGTGCCAGCAGCTTCAACAGGGGATACGGCTACACCTTC.

The V and J genes are TRBV10-1 and TRBJ1-4; D perhaps matches TRBD1 (6 bases). The CDR3 totals 13 residues. Trimming removed 6 bases from V and 7 bases from J, with 12 bases in between. The V gene's germline CDR1 is WNHNN and CDR2 SYGVQD (reference sequence). The chain's CDR3 is CASRGTSCEKLFF. CDR3 coding DNA: TGCGCCAGCAGAGGGACAAGTTGTGAAAAACTGTTTTTT.

Only one count was recorded for this clone. V gene TRBV11-2 combines with J gene TRBJ1-5; D may be TRBD1 (6 bases). Per germline, CDR1 SGHAT and CDR2 FQNNGV. The CDR3 extends over 15 amino acids. V shed 0 bases and J shed 7 bases, with 13 bases lying between them. CDR3 nucleotide sequence: TGTGCCAGCAGCTTAGATAGGGGGGGCAGGCAGCCCCAGCATTTT. Its protein is CASSLDRGGRQPQHF.

Worth noting for this clone: The same CDR3 is also encoded by other DNA sequences in this sample. Here the CDR3 DNA reads TGCGCCAGCAGCCAAGACAGGGGGAACACTGAAGCTTTCTTT. Translating it yields CASSQDRGNTEAFF. The chain links TRBV4-3 to TRBJ1-1, with D tentatively TRBD1 (6 bases). The V and J ends lost 0 bases and 1 base respectively, with 6 bases between them. From germline, CDR1 is LGHNA and CDR2 YSLEER. This CDR3 is 14 amino acids long.

The chain recombines TRBV18 with TRBJ2-3; TRBD2 agrees at 11 bases. Germline CDR1 reads KGHSH; CDR2 reads LQKENI. The CDR3 is 15 amino acids. With V trimmed by 5 bases and J by 6 bases, 7 bases remained unmatched. The DNA for the CDR3 is TGTGCCAGCTCATTCGGGACTAGCGGACTGGATACGCAGTATTTT. The encoded protein is CASSFGTSGLDTQYF.

The chain recombines TRBV7-9 with TRBJ2-4; D is unclear. CDR1 and CDR2 (germline): SEHNR, FQNEAQ (reference sequence). There are 16 residues in the CDR3. V was trimmed by 4 bases and J by 8 bases, leaving 21 bases between them. The DNA for the CDR3 is TGTGCCAGCAGCTCCCTAAGCATTAACCCCACGGACATTCAGTACTTC. It yields the protein CASSSLSINPTDIQYF.

This sequence joins TRBV10-3 and TRBJ1-5; maybe TRBD1 (6 bases). Trimming removed 0 bases from V and 4 bases from J, with 13 bases in between. The germline gives CDR1 ENHRY, CDR2 SYGVKD. The CDR3 contains 16 residues. The DNA of the CDR3 is TGTGCCATCAGTGAGTCTCCCCCAGGGGATAATCAGCCCCAGCATTTT. This translates into CAISESPPGDNQPQHF.

This chain joins TRBV18 and TRBJ1-3; TRBD1 is a possible D gene (6 bases). The CDR3 sequence is 14 residues long. The germline V and J ends were trimmed by 8 bases and 0 bases, with 11 bases remaining between them. CDR1 is KGHSH, CDR2 LQKENI, per germline. CDR3 bases: TGTGCCAGCGCTGGGGACATCTCTGGAAACACCATATATTTT. It specifies CASAGDISGNTIYF.

This chain links TRBV30 with TRBJ2-1, with D possibly being TRBD1 or TRBD2 (5 bases each). This CDR3 spans 11 amino acids. Trimming removed 2 bases at V and 12 bases at J, with 11 bases between. CDR1 and CDR2 (germline): GTSNPN, SVGIG (reference sequence). The CDR3 nucleotides are TGTGCCTGGAGTCCTCCGGGACGGCAGTTCTTC. This gives the protein CAWSPPGRQFF.

This chain uses TRBV28 with TRBJ1-2; TRBD1 matches at 11 bases. J was trimmed by 6 bases and V by 6 bases; bases with no gene match: 6. This CDR3 region has 14 residues. CDR1 and CDR2 (germline): MDHEN, SYDVKM. The CDR3 DNA is TGTGCCAGCAGAGAGGGGACAGGGGGTAATGGCTACACCTTC. Translating gives CASREGTGGNGYTF.

The chain recombines TRBV5-1 with TRBJ2-1, with 8 bases matching TRBD2. Germline CDR1 is SGHRS and CDR2 is YFSETQ. The trim removed 1 base at V and 5 bases at J, leaving 8 bases unmatched. The CDR3 loop spans 16 amino acids. The chain's CDR3 is CASSLLSGSSNNEQFF. Here the CDR3 DNA reads TGCGCCAGCAGCTTGTTGAGCGGGAGTTCCAACAATGAGCAGTTCTTC.

The V call is TRBV27, the J call TRBJ2-7; D gene ambiguous. The CDR3 spans 15 residues. The germline CDR1 and CDR2 sequences are MNHEY and SMNVEV (reference sequence). The ends were cut back, 3 bases at V and 2 bases at J, with 14 bases in the middle. The CDR3 DNA follows: TGTGCCAGCAGTTTCAGTGGACGTGATGCCTACGAGCAGTACTTC. Protein product: CASSFSGRDAYEQYF.

The chain recombines TRBV5-4 with TRBJ2-4; 7 bases agree with TRBD2. The CDR3 extends over 15 amino acids. V lost 1 base, J lost 7 bases, and 8 bases stayed unmatched. Germline-derived CDR1 and CDR2 are SGHNT and YYREEE (reference sequence). In DNA, the CDR3 is TGTGCCAGCAGCTTGCCGGGGGGTAAAGGGAACATTCAGTACTTC. Protein: CASSLPGGKGNIQYF.

This chain uses TRBV5-6 with TRBJ2-1, with 8 bases matching TRBD2. The CDR3 is 17 amino acids. V was pared by 1 base and J by 0 bases, with 6 bases of the junction left unmatched. Germline values: CDR1 SGHDT, CDR2 YYEEEE. CDR3 DNA sequence: TGTGCCAGCAGCTTGTCACTAGCGGACAACTCCTACAATGAGCAGTTCTTC. Translating it yields CASSLSLADNSYNEQFF.

This chain connects TRBV5-4 to TRBJ2-5; 14 nucleotides line up with TRBD2. Trimming took 0 bases from V and 4 from J; bases not matched to a gene: 5. CDR1 is SGHNT and CDR2 is YYREEE in the germline V gene (reference sequence). The CDR3 is made up of 17 amino acids. CDR3 nucleotide sequence: TGTGCCAGCAGCTTGGTAGGACTAGCGGGAGGCCCAGAGACCCAGTACTTC. This encodes CASSLVGLAGGPETQYF.

As concerns this clone: The sample holds other DNA sequences that translate to the same CDR3. V usage is TRBV28 and J usage is TRBJ1-1, with a tentative D call TRBD1 (6 bases). The CDR3 extends over 12 amino acids. V was pared by 6 bases and J by 4 bases, with 9 bases between. Germline loops: CDR1 MDHEN, CDR2 SYDVKM. Here the CDR3 reads CASSYRATEAFF. DNA of the CDR3: TGTGCCAGCAGCTACAGGGCCACTGAAGCTTTCTTT.

The chain carries TRBV10-3 and TRBJ2-7; D is tentatively TRBD1 or TRBD2 (5 bases each). Germline CDR1 and CDR2: ENHRY and SYGVKD. The CDR3 is 13 amino acids. The germline V and J ends were trimmed by 10 bases and 7 bases, with 20 bases remaining between them. As DNA, the CDR3 is TGTGCCACCGGGGACGGATATACGGGAGAGCAGTACTTC. Its protein is CATGDGYTGEQYF.

The rearrangement links TRBV9 to TRBJ2-3; 13 bases fit TRBD2. V shed 3 bases, J shed 5 bases, and the junction held 9 bases outside the gene matches. Germline V lookup: CDR1 SGDLS, CDR2 YYNGEE. The CDR3 length is 17 residues. CDR3 in DNA: TGTGCCAGCAGCGCAGAGACTAGCGGGAGGCCAGTAGATACGCAGTATTTT. It is translated as CASSAETSGRPVDTQYF.

The rearrangement uses TRBV6-6 and TRBJ1-2; the D is unclear. The CDR3 has 12 residues. Germline assignment: CDR1 MNHNY and CDR2 SVGAGI (reference sequence). V lost 8 bases, J lost 0 bases, and 7 bases lay in between. The DNA of the CDR3 is TGTGCCAGCGGAAGCGCTAACTATGGCTACACCTTC. This encodes CASGSANYGYTF.

V is TRBV10-3 and J is TRBJ2-2; 7 bases match TRBD2. Germline CDR1 and CDR2: ENHRY and SYGVKD. The CDR3 length is 16 residues. V shed 6 bases, J shed 3 bases, and the junction held 10 bases outside the gene matches. DNA of the CDR3: TGTGCCATCAGGCCTACTGTGGCGGGAGACACCGGGGAGCTGTTTTTT. Translated, it gives CAIRPTVAGDTGELFF.

The chain couples TRBV29-1 to TRBJ2-1; no clear D. V shed 4 bases and J shed 7 bases, with 8 bases lying between them. CDR3 length equals 11 residues. The germline V gene has CDR1 SQVTM and CDR2 ANQGSEA. The CDR3 DNA is TGCAGCGTTGGACCCATGAATGAGCAGTTCTTC. Its protein is CSVGPMNEQFF.

V usage is TRBV28 and J usage is TRBJ2-7, with TRBD2 identical over 7 bases. Trimming removed 7 bases from V and 0 bases from J; junction bases left unmatched: 15. The CDR3 runs to 17 residues. Germline values: CDR1 MDHEN, CDR2 SYDVKM. CDR3 coding DNA: TGTGCCAGCACCCATAGGGGCGGGAGAAGGACCTCCTACGAGCAGTACTTC. As protein: CASTHRGGRRTSYEQYF.

This clone appeared once. The genes are TRBV4-1 and TRBJ2-5, with unresolved D. The CDR3 spans 15 residues. Trimming took off 1 base at V and 5 bases at J, with 14 bases between the two ends. Germline CDR1 MGHRA, CDR2 YSYEKL. The DNA of the CDR3 is TGCGCCAGCAGCCAAGCCCTGACCAGGAGCGAGACCCAGTACTTC. Translating gives CASSQALTRSETQYF.